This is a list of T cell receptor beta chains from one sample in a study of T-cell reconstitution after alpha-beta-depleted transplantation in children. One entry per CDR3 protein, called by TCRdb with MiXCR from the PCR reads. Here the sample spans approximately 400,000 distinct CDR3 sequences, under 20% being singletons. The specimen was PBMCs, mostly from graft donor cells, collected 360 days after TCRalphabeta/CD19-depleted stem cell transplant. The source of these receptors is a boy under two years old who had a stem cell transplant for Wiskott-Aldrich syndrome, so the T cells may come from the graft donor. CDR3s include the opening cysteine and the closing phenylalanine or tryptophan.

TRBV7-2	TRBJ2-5	CASSLDPTGETQYF
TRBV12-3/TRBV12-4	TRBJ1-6	CASSLAPGTEESPLHF
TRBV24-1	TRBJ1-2	CATSDPERYDGYTF
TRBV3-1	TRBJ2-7	CASSPRTGASREQYF
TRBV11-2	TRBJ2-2	CASSLRGTAGTGELFF
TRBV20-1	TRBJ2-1	CSARDFKRGSSYNEQFF
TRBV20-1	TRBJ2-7	CSAMGYDYEQYF
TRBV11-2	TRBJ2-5	CASRRQTGELQETQYF
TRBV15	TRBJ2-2	CATSTHRGTNTGELFF
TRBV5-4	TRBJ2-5	CASSRALYQETQYF
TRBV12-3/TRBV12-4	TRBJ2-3	CASNGQRLTGTDTQYF
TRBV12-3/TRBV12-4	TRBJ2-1	CASSPDRHSYNEQFF
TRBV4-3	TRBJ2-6	CASSQAPTSSGANVLTF
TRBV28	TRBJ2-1	CASSPHAGRYEQFF
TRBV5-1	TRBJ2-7	CASSLAGFREDEQYF
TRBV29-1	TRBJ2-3	CSATGGADTQYF
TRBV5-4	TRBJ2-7	CASSSSGHLAYEQYF
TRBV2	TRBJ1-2	CASTVKGSGYTF
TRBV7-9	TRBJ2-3	CASSLQAGWGTDTQYF
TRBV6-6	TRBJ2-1	CASSYLYEQFF
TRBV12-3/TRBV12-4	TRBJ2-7	CASSPVRWRDGSYEQYF
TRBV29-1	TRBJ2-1	CSVAKGGVRLYNEQFF
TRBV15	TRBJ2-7	CATSSHGAGRIYEQYF
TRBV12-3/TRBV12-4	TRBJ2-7	CASSWTGRHEQYF
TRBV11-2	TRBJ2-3	CASSSDLPYTQYF
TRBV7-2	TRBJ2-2	CASSLAPSGGASGELFF
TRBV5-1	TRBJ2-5	CASSLGGLDVWRLGQETQYF
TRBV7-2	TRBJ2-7	CASSLVASGIYEQYF
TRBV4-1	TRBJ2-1	CASSPGRAKRPYNEQFF
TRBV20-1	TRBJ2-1	CSAPGLPYNEQFF
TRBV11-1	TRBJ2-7	CASSLKVIEGLAGPYEQYF
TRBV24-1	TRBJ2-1	CATSLKGRSYNEQFF
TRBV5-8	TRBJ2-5	CASSFGGKVETQYF
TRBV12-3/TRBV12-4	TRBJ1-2	CASSLKSYGYTF
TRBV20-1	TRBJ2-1	CSARLYGDYHEQFF
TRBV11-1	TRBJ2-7	CASSRDLAGPFNYEQYF
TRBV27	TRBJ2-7	CASSFRDRGGEQYF
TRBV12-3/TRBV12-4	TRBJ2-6	CASSFRGRRITGANVLTF
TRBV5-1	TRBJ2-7	CASSLEGPYEQYF
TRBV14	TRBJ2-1	CASSHLGGISGRKFF
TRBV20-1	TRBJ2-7	CSARTGGAYEQYF
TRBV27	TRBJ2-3	CASGFSGRPDTQYF
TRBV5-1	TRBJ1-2	CASSPNGIGGYTF
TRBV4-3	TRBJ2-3	CASSQRGGIGQYF
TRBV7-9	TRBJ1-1	CASSLVPSRGTEAFF
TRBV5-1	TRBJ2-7	CASSSSGTRLYEQYF
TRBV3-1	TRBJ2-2	CASNLGQLTGELFF
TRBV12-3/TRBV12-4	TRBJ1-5	CASSSVTSDQPQHF
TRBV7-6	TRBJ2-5	CASSLLTSRQETQYF
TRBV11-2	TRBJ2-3	CASSLVAGGLTDTQYF